A single sample gave rise to the 19 T cell receptor beta chains below, sequenced in a study of vaccination effects on CD4 cells after COVID-19 (dated 2022 in TCRdb). To identify antigen-specific CD4+ T cell clonotypes by their expansion, the ViraFEST assay first stimulated PBMC with viral peptide pools and then applied TCR sequencing. After around 10 days of culture, CD4+ T cells were isolated with the EasySep CD4+ T cell isolation kit. Healthy vaccine recipients had no prior SARS-CoV-2 infection, confirmed by negative nucleocapsid antibodies before and after vaccination. Library creation used the immunoSEQ multiplex PCR assay. Sourced from immuneACCESS, this table was stored by TCRdb with only in-frame sequences that have V and J called. A share of the clones is absent; for the studies checked, an unresolved V gene accounts for under half, and the remainder has no known explanation. A total of tens of thousands of clones appear in this sample, more than 60% of them only once. Clones ranked in the top ten supply about 11% of the sample.

No antigen has been assigned to these receptors. The sample consisted of CD4+ T cells from PBMCs cultured with SARS-CoV-2 spike peptides, taken before COVID-19 vaccination. In light of the paper, this sample's cell subset or site label describes: SARS-CoV-2 spike overlapping peptide pool stimulation. These receptors all stem from a human donor who received a COVID-19 vaccine.

This clone was detected a few times. The chain combines TRBV7-9 with TRBJ1-2; 10 nucleotides agree with TRBD1. This CDR3 comprises 15 residues. Germline values: CDR1 SEHNR, CDR2 FQNEAQ (reference sequence). V was pared by 5 bases and J by 0 bases, with 3 bases of the junction left unmatched. CDR3 residues: CASSQGQGTNYGYTF. In DNA, the CDR3 is TGTGCCAGCAGCCAGGGACAGGGGACTAACTATGGCTACACCTTC.

This chain links TRBV18 with TRBJ2-3; 7 bases map to TRBD1. V lost 4 bases and J lost 7; bases outside the gene matches: 11. The CDR3 is made up of 15 amino acids. The germline CDR1 and CDR2 sequences are KGHSH and LQKENI. The CDR3 coding sequence is TGTGCCAGCTCACAACCGGGACAGTCACGCAATACGCAGTATTTT. Translated, it gives CASSQPGQSRNTQYF. Looking up the rest from reference TRBV18 and TRBJ2-3 gives the full variable domain: NAGVMQNPRHLVRRRGQEARLRCSPMKGHSHVYWYRQLPEEGLKFMVYLQKENIIDESGMPKERFSAEFPKEGPSILRIQQVVRGDSAAYFCASSQPGQSRNTQYFGPGTRLTVL.

The gene calls are TRBV6-1 and TRBJ2-1, with D unclear. CDR3 size: 12 residues. Per germline, CDR1 MNHNS and CDR2 SASEGT. Trimming removed 3 bases from V and 4 bases from J, with 4 bases in between. The CDR3: CASSEVYNEQFF. Written as DNA, the CDR3 is TGTGCCAGCAGTGAGGTTTACAATGAGCAGTTCTTC.

The J gene is TRBJ1-2, the V gene TRBV14; tentatively, D is TRBD1 (5 bases). The CDR3 contains 17 residues. The V end lost 1 base, the J end lost 2 bases, and 17 bases lay between the germline ends. Looked up from germline, CDR1 is SGHDN and CDR2 is FVKESK. The CDR3 bases are TGTGCCAGCAGCCAAGCCCCCTCGGGACTCCTAAACTATGGCTACACCTTC. Protein: CASSQAPSGLLNYGYTF.

This clone came up a few times. The rearrangement uses TRBV19 and TRBJ1-6; no clear D. From germline, CDR1 is LNHDA and CDR2 SQIVND (reference sequence). The CDR3 has 13 residues. V was cut by 3 bases and J by 11 bases, with 11 bases left in between. The CDR3 loop is CASSIQQPPPLHF. The DNA for the CDR3 is TGTGCCAGTAGTATCCAGCAGCCTCCACCCCTCCACTTT.

The rearrangement uses TRBV11-2 and TRBJ2-5; 13 bases fit TRBD2. The CDR3 totals 15 residues. The germline CDR1 and CDR2 sequences are SGHAT and FQNNGV. Germline trimming cut 5 bases from V and 5 bases from J; bases unmatched to any gene: 5. CDR3 nucleotide sequence: TGTGCCAGCAGCCAAGGGACTAGCGGGGTGGAGACCCAGTACTTC. This gives the protein CASSQGTSGVETQYF.

V and J are TRBV6-6 and TRBJ2-5; possible D gene TRBD2, 6 bases. From germline, CDR1 is MNHNY and CDR2 SVGAGI (reference sequence). CDR3 length equals 14 residues. Trimming removed 6 bases from V and 5 bases from J, with 16 bases in between. In DNA form, the CDR3 reads TGTGCCAGCAGGGAGACCGGGGGAGCCGAGACCCAGTACTTC. Its protein is CASRETGGAETQYF.

The rearrangement links TRBV24-1 to TRBJ2-3, with TRBD1 as a possible D gene (6 bases). V lost 3 bases to trimming and J lost 0 bases, with 21 bases between them. Germline CDR1 reads KGHDR; CDR2 reads SFDVKD. CDR3 length: 19 residues. The CDR3 DNA follows: TGTGCCACCAGTGATCCGATCCCCCGGGACACCCCTAGCACAGATACGCAGTATTTT. Its protein product is CATSDPIPRDTPSTDTQYF.

This clone showed up just once. CDR3 DNA sequence: TGTGCCAGTAGAGCTTGGACAGGGCTAAACATTCAGTACTTC. It translates to CASRAWTGLNIQYF. The V gene is TRBV19, the J gene TRBJ2-4; 8 bases agree with TRBD1. The CDR3 runs to 14 residues. With V trimmed by 6 bases and J by 6 bases, 7 bases remained unmatched. Germline CDR1 and CDR2: LNHDA and SQIVND (reference sequence).

This sequence joins TRBV6-4 and TRBJ2-7; TRBD2 aligns across 14 bases. The CDR3 covers 23 residues. Trimming cost V 2 bases and J 2 bases; bases outside gene matches: 23. Germline loops: CDR1 MRHNA, CDR2 SNTAGT. As DNA, the CDR3 is TGTGCCAGCAGTGACATGGCCCTGAAACAGGGGTGGACTAGCGGGGGGCGAACCTACGAGCAGTACGTC. Its translation: CASSDMALKQGWTSGGRTYEQYV.

The chain joins TRBV2 to TRBJ2-5; the match to TRBD1 covers 9 bases. The germline CDR1 and CDR2 sequences are SNHLY and FYNNEI. This CDR3 region has 13 residues. Trimming at V came to 11 bases and at J to 0 bases, leaving 4 bases not matched to a gene. The CDR3 coding sequence is TGTGCCTTGGACAGGGGTTACCAAGAGACCCAGTACTTC. Amino acids: CALDRGYQETQYF. Supplemented by reference TRBV2 and TRBJ2-5, the full variable domain reads EPEVTQTPSHQVTQMGQEVILRCVPISNHLYFYWYRQILGQKVEFLVSFYNNEISEKSEIFDDQFSVERPDGSNFTLKIRSTKLEDSAMYFCALDRGYQETQYFGPGTRLLVL.

Only one count was recorded for this clone. This rearrangement joins TRBV5-1 to TRBJ2-5, with D maybe TRBD2 (5 bases). The CDR3 length is 14 residues. Germline CDR1 SGHRS, CDR2 YFSETQ. V gave up 4 bases and J gave up 1 base, with 11 bases separating them. The CDR3 loop reads CASSVRLFQETQYF. The DNA for the CDR3 is TGCGCCAGCAGCGTGAGACTATTCCAAGAGACCCAGTACTTC.

V and J are TRBV19 and TRBJ2-1, with 7 bases aligning to TRBD2. The CDR3 totals 14 residues. Germline V lookup: CDR1 LNHDA, CDR2 SQIVND (reference sequence). Germline trimming cut 4 bases from V and 9 bases from J; bases unmatched to any gene: 9. CDR3 protein: CASSTGGGASEQFF. DNA of the CDR3: TGTGCCAGTAGTACGGGGGGAGGGGCCAGTGAGCAGTTCTTC. The full variable domain, with the rest looked up from reference TRBV19 and TRBJ2-1, is DGGITQSPKYLFRKEGQNVTLSCEQNLNHDAMYWYRQDPGQGLRLIYYSQIVNDFQKGDIAEGYSVSREKKESFPLTVTSAQKNPTAFYLCASSTGGGASEQFFGPGTRLTVL.

V gene TRBV11-2 combines with J gene TRBJ1-2; D uncertain. Germline V gene data show CDR1 as SGHAT and CDR2 as FQNNGV. The germline V and J ends were trimmed by 2 bases and 7 bases, with 11 bases remaining between them. This CDR3 is built from 13 residues. The CDR3 loop is CASSLIWCSGYTF. The CDR3 nucleotides are TGTGCCAGCAGCTTAATTTGGTGTTCTGGCTACACCTTC.

This clone has only one observation. The chain employs TRBV27 and TRBJ1-1; TRBD1 aligns across 7 bases. J lost 0 bases, V lost 6 bases, and 10 bases had no gene match. The CDR3 covers 16 residues. Germline CDR1 is MNHEY and CDR2 is SMNVEV (reference sequence). This chain's CDR3 is CASRPYQGVVNTEAFF. CDR3 coding DNA: TGTGCCAGCAGACCTTACCAGGGGGTGGTGAACACTGAAGCTTTCTTT.

CDR3 protein: CASSLTGPPPGELFF. In nucleotides, the CDR3 is TGCGCCAGCAGCTTAACCGGGCCTCCCCCCGGGGAGCTGTTTTTT. The V gene is TRBV5-1, the J gene TRBJ2-2; no clear D gene. The CDR3 extends over 15 amino acids. Germline loops: CDR1 SGHRS, CDR2 YFSETQ. Trimming stripped 2 bases from V and 6 bases from J, with 14 bases between.

This clone was seen only a few times. The V call is TRBV28, the J call TRBJ1-5; TRBD1 is a possible D gene (5 bases). V was shortened by 5 bases and J by 6 bases, with 14 bases between the two germline ends. Per the germline V gene, CDR1 is MDHEN and CDR2 is SYDVKM. The CDR3 runs 14 residues. Written as DNA, the CDR3 is TGTGCCAGCAGTGGAAATCGGGGGACTCAGCCCCAGCATTTT. Its translation: CASSGNRGTQPQHF. The full variable domain, with the rest looked up from reference TRBV28 and TRBJ1-5, is DVKVTQSSRYLVKRTGEKVFLECVQDMDHENMFWYRQDPGLGLRLIYFSYDVKMKEKGDIPEGYSVSREKKERFSLILESASTNQTSMYLCASSGNRGTQPQHFGDGTRLSIL.

V and J are TRBV18 and TRBJ1-6; 8 nucleotides align to TRBD1. Germline V gene sequence: CDR1 KGHSH, CDR2 LQKENI. Unmatched junction bases numbered 8, after V lost 3 bases and J lost 10 bases. The CDR3 is 15 residues long. The CDR3 region is CASSPGQGSISPLHF. Written as DNA, the CDR3 is TGTGCCAGCTCACCCGGACAGGGCTCGATCTCACCCCTCCACTTT.

V usage is TRBV7-2 and J usage is TRBJ1-1; the D gene is possibly TRBD1 (5 bases). V gave up 2 bases and J gave up 4 bases, with 8 bases separating them. The CDR3 is 13 amino acids. CDR1 and CDR2 (germline): SGHTA, FQGNSA. The CDR3 DNA follows: TGTGCCAGCAGCTTACAGGGTGCCACTGAAGCTTTCTTT. It codes for CASSLQGATEAFF.